This T cell receptor beta chain was documented in a study of OX40 agonist ivuxolimab in advanced cancers. This CDR3 comprises 14 residues. The germline CDR1 and CDR2 sequences are GTSNPN and SVGIG (reference sequence). The germline V and J ends were trimmed by 0 bases and 0 bases, with 6 bases remaining between them. Regarding the study as a whole: At 0.1 to 3.0 mg/kg, clonal expansion of CD4+ and CD8+ blood T cells had occurred by week 6.

Concerning this clone itself: The antigen is undetermined.

Patients were ineligible given autoimmune disease history or systemic immunosuppression. Generated by immunoSEQ multiplex PCR, the TCRdb table keeps only in-frame clones and is missing some. Among about 84,000 clones listed, approximately 84% were seen once. The source is an adult with an advanced solid tumor such as melanoma, head and neck, liver or kidney cancer. The sequenced sample was CD4+ or CD8+ T cells sorted from blood, obtained in a trial of the OX40 agonist ivuxolimab. The gene calls are TRBV30 and TRBJ1-3; D unresolved. The CDR3 sequence: CAWSVGNSGNTIYF. In DNA form, the CDR3 reads TGTGCCTGGAGTGTTGGGAACTCTGGAAACACCATATATTTT.